The next 21 T cell receptor beta chains were all read from a single sample in a study of OX40 agonist ivuxolimab in advanced cancers. Assay: immunoSEQ multiplex PCR; the TCRdb copy retains only in-frame clones and omits some. The sample has around 150,000 clones, 90% to 95% seen once. The specimen was CD4+ or CD8+ T cells sorted from blood, collected in a trial of the OX40 agonist ivuxolimab. The receptors stem from an adult with an advanced solid tumor such as melanoma, head and neck, liver or kidney cancer.

This chain uses TRBV18 with TRBJ2-5; tentative D call: TRBD1 (6 bases). The CDR3 extends over 15 amino acids. Germline assignment: CDR1 KGHSH and CDR2 LQKENI. Trimming removed 3 bases from V and 5 bases from J, with 16 bases in between. The CDR3 reads CASSPGASFTETQYF. CDR3 bases: TGTGCCAGCTCACCGGGGGCATCTTTTACGGAGACCCAGTACTTC.

This clone was seen only once. J is TRBJ1-2 and V is TRBV6-5, with 7 nucleotides matching TRBD1. Germline CDR1 reads MNHEY; CDR2 reads SVGAGI. Trimming took 4 bases from V and 3 from J; bases not matched to a gene: 5. This CDR3 comprises 14 residues. The CDR3 here is CASSLGQVDYGYTF. CDR3 nucleotide sequence: TGTGCCAGCAGTTTAGGACAGGTGGACTATGGCTACACCTTC.

The genes are TRBV18 and TRBJ2-2; no clear D gene. CDR1 KGHSH and CDR2 LQKENI come from the germline V gene. Between the trimmed V and J ends, which lost 2 bases and 1 base, there was a span of 2 bases. This CDR3 has 13 amino acids. CDR3 protein: CASSPENTGELFF. DNA for the CDR3: TGTGCCAGCTCACCAGAGAACACCGGGGAGCTGTTTTTT.

The chain links TRBV5-6 to TRBJ1-4, with D unresolved. This CDR3 has 15 residues. Germline values: CDR1 SGHDT, CDR2 YYEEEE. The V end was cut by 0 bases, the J end by 0 bases, with 6 bases between. The CDR3 nucleotides read TGTGCCAGCAGCTTGGGCAGCCCAACTAATGAAAAACTGTTTTTT. Translated: CASSLGSPTNEKLFF.

The V and J genes are TRBV9 and TRBJ2-3, with D perhaps being TRBD1 or TRBD2 (6 bases each). The CDR3 spans 18 residues. V was pared by 0 bases and J by 0 bases, with 17 bases between. Germline CDR1 SGDLS, CDR2 YYNGEE. The CDR3 spells CASSVGRSGAGSTDTQYF. The CDR3 region has the DNA TGTGCCAGCAGCGTAGGGAGATCGGGGGCCGGGAGCACAGATACGCAGTATTTT.

The chain combines TRBV7-9 with TRBJ2-7, with D tentatively TRBD2 (7 bases). The CDR3 runs 14 residues. CDR1 and CDR2 from the germline V gene are SEHNR and FQNEAQ (reference sequence). V shed 5 bases and J shed 6 bases, with 17 bases lying between them. The CDR3 loop reads CASSPMGGLVEQYF. Here the CDR3 DNA reads TGTGCCAGCAGCCCAATGGGGGGGCTGGTCGAGCAGTACTTC. The whole variable domain, remainder taken from reference TRBV7-9 and TRBJ2-7, is DTGVSQNPRHKITKRGQNVTFRCDPISEHNRLYWYRQTLGQGPEFLTYFQNEAQLEKSRLLSDRFSAERPKGSFSTLEIQRTEQGDSAMYLCASSPMGGLVEQYFGPGTRLTVT.

The CDR3 DNA follows: TGTGCCAGCTCACTACAGGGAGGCTACACCTTC. Encoded protein: CASSLQGGYTF. This rearrangement joins TRBV18 to TRBJ1-2; weak D call: TRBD1 (6 bases). Germline V lookup: CDR1 KGHSH, CDR2 LQKENI. The V and J ends lost 4 bases and 8 bases respectively, with 8 bases between them. The CDR3 extends over 11 amino acids.

The V and J genes are TRBV11-3 and TRBJ2-1, with 8 bases fitting TRBD1. This CDR3 contains 15 residues. The V segment lost 0 bases and the J segment 4 bases; nucleotides outside the gene matches: 2. Germline V CDR1 and CDR2: SGHNT, YENEEA. CDR3 loop: CASSLETGGYNEQFF. CDR3 coding DNA: TGTGCCAGCAGCTTAGAAACAGGGGGGTACAATGAGCAGTTCTTC.

This clone appeared once. The genes are TRBV14 and TRBJ2-7, with 11 bases fitting TRBD2. The trim removed 3 bases at V and 3 bases at J, leaving 4 bases unmatched. CDR3 length equals 15 residues. Looked up from germline, CDR1 is SGHDN and CDR2 is FVKESK. The DNA for the CDR3 is TGTGCCAGCAGCCAGCCGGGACTAGCGGTCTACGAGCAGTACTTC. Its translation is CASSQPGLAVYEQYF.

This clone turned up a few times. The CDR3 region is CASSQDTRLAVAKNIQYF. For the CDR3, the DNA is TGCGCCAGCAGCCAAGATACTCGGCTAGCGGTAGCCAAAAACATTCAGTACTTC. The chain is built from TRBV4-3 and TRBJ2-4; the match to TRBD2 covers 7 bases. V shed 0 bases and J 0 bases; nucleotides not matched to a gene: 8. This CDR3 region has 18 residues. Germline V lookup: CDR1 LGHNA, CDR2 YSLEER.

This rearrangement joins TRBV5-4 to TRBJ1-3, with D unclear. Deletions cut 4 bases from V and 0 bases from J, with 8 bases between. Germline V gene data show CDR1 as SGHNT and CDR2 as YYREEE (reference sequence). The CDR3 runs 14 residues. CDR3 region: CASSPLPSGNTIYF. The CDR3 DNA follows: TGTGCCAGCAGCCCCCTTCCCTCTGGAAACACCATATATTTT.

The rearrangement uses TRBV18 and TRBJ2-3; 8 bases match TRBD2. With 0 bases clipped from V and 3 bases from J, the junction kept 11 bases outside the gene matches. The CDR3 has 18 residues. Per the germline V gene, CDR1 is KGHSH and CDR2 is LQKENI. The CDR3 DNA is TGTGCCAGCTCACCACCTGGTCCGTATAGCGGGAAAACAGATACGCAGTATTTT. Its translation is CASSPPGPYSGKTDTQYF.

This clone was seen more than once but under ten times. The rearrangement links TRBV27 to TRBJ1-1, with 8 bases fitting TRBD1. This CDR3 is built from 13 residues. Germline-derived CDR1 and CDR2 are MNHEY and SMNVEV (reference sequence). J gave up 7 bases and V 4 bases, and 5 bases lay outside the gene matches. CDR3 loop: CASSWTGYDEAFF. CDR3 nucleotides: TGTGCCAGCAGTTGGACAGGGTACGATGAAGCTTTCTTT.

This clone was seen just once. The V call is TRBV5-3, the J call TRBJ1-5; 7 bases agree with TRBD1. TRBV5-3 is an open reading frame, and its role is uncertain. Unmatched junction bases numbered 6, after V lost 0 bases and J lost 0 bases. This CDR3 region has 17 residues. CDR3 nucleotides: TGTGCCAGAAGCTTGGCAGGAGACAGGGATAGCAATCAGCCCCAGCATTTT. This encodes CARSLAGDRDSNQPQHF.

Details on this clone: Given a much more abundant clone one base away, this may be a read error. The sample has other DNA sequences that encode this CDR3 too. The V call is TRBV10-1, the J call TRBJ2-7; no reliable D call. In germline, CDR1 is WNHNN, CDR2 SYGVQD (reference sequence). The CDR3 spans 15 residues. V lost 3 bases, J lost 0 bases, and 12 bases lay in between. The CDR3 nucleotides are TGCGCCAGCAGTGAACTGCAGGCCCCCTCCTACGAGCAGTACTTC. Amino acid sequence: CASSELQAPSYEQYF.

The V gene is TRBV15, the J gene TRBJ2-3, with 10 nucleotides matching TRBD1. J was trimmed by 4 bases and V by 6 bases; bases with no gene match: 4. This CDR3 comprises 14 residues. CDR1 and CDR2 (germline): LNHNV, YYDKDF (reference sequence). The CDR3 sequence: CATRRTGGADTQYF. In DNA form, the CDR3 reads TGTGCCACCAGAAGGACAGGGGGAGCAGATACGCAGTATTTT.

This chain uses TRBV10-1 with TRBJ2-7; TRBD1 agrees at 8 bases. This CDR3 has 15 amino acids. J gave up 3 bases and V 5 bases, and 9 bases lay outside the gene matches. In germline, CDR1 is WNHNN, CDR2 SYGVQD (reference sequence). The CDR3, as DNA: TGCGCCAGCAGTCCAGTAGACAGGGGATTCTACGAGCAGTACTTC. Its translation is CASSPVDRGFYEQYF.

This chain joins TRBV7-9 and TRBJ1-2; possibly TRBD1 for D (5 bases). Germline values: CDR1 SEHNR, CDR2 FQNEAQ (reference sequence). This CDR3 is 13 amino acids long. The V and J ends lost 4 bases and 5 bases respectively, with 11 bases between them. The DNA for the CDR3 is TGTGCCAGCAGCTACAGGTCTCAATATGGCTACACCTTC. Translated, it gives CASSYRSQYGYTF.

V is TRBV5-1 and J is TRBJ2-3; 10 bases align to TRBD2. Trimming cost V 0 bases and J 3 bases; bases outside gene matches: 7. Germline lookup yields CDR1 SGHRS and CDR2 YFSETQ. The CDR3 runs to 17 residues. CDR3: CASSLGSASGGTDTQYF. CDR3 DNA sequence: TGCGCCAGCAGCTTGGGCTCGGCTAGCGGGGGTACAGATACGCAGTATTTT.

The chain combines TRBV6-5 with TRBJ2-7, with 12 bases that match TRBD2. V lost 5 bases and J lost 6; bases outside the gene matches: 8. In germline, CDR1 is MNHEY, CDR2 SVGAGI. This CDR3 spans 15 amino acids. The CDR3 DNA reads as TGTGCCAGCAGTCTCGGCGCTAGCGGGAGGGGCGAGCAGTACTTC. Translation: CASSLGASGRGEQYF.

The J gene is TRBJ2-7, the V gene TRBV28; D is uncertain. V lost 3 bases and J 3 bases, leaving 9 bases between the germline ends. This CDR3 contains 13 residues. Per the germline V gene, CDR1 is MDHEN and CDR2 is SYDVKM. In DNA form, the CDR3 reads TGTGCCAGCAGTTTTGCAGTCTACTACGAGCAGTACTTC. It codes for CASSFAVYYEQYF. Variable domain in full (rest from reference TRBV28 and TRBJ2-7): DVKVTQSSRYLVKRTGEKVFLECVQDMDHENMFWYRQDPGLGLRLIYFSYDVKMKEKGDIPEGYSVSREKKERFSLILESASTNQTSMYLCASSFAVYYEQYFGPGTRLTVT.